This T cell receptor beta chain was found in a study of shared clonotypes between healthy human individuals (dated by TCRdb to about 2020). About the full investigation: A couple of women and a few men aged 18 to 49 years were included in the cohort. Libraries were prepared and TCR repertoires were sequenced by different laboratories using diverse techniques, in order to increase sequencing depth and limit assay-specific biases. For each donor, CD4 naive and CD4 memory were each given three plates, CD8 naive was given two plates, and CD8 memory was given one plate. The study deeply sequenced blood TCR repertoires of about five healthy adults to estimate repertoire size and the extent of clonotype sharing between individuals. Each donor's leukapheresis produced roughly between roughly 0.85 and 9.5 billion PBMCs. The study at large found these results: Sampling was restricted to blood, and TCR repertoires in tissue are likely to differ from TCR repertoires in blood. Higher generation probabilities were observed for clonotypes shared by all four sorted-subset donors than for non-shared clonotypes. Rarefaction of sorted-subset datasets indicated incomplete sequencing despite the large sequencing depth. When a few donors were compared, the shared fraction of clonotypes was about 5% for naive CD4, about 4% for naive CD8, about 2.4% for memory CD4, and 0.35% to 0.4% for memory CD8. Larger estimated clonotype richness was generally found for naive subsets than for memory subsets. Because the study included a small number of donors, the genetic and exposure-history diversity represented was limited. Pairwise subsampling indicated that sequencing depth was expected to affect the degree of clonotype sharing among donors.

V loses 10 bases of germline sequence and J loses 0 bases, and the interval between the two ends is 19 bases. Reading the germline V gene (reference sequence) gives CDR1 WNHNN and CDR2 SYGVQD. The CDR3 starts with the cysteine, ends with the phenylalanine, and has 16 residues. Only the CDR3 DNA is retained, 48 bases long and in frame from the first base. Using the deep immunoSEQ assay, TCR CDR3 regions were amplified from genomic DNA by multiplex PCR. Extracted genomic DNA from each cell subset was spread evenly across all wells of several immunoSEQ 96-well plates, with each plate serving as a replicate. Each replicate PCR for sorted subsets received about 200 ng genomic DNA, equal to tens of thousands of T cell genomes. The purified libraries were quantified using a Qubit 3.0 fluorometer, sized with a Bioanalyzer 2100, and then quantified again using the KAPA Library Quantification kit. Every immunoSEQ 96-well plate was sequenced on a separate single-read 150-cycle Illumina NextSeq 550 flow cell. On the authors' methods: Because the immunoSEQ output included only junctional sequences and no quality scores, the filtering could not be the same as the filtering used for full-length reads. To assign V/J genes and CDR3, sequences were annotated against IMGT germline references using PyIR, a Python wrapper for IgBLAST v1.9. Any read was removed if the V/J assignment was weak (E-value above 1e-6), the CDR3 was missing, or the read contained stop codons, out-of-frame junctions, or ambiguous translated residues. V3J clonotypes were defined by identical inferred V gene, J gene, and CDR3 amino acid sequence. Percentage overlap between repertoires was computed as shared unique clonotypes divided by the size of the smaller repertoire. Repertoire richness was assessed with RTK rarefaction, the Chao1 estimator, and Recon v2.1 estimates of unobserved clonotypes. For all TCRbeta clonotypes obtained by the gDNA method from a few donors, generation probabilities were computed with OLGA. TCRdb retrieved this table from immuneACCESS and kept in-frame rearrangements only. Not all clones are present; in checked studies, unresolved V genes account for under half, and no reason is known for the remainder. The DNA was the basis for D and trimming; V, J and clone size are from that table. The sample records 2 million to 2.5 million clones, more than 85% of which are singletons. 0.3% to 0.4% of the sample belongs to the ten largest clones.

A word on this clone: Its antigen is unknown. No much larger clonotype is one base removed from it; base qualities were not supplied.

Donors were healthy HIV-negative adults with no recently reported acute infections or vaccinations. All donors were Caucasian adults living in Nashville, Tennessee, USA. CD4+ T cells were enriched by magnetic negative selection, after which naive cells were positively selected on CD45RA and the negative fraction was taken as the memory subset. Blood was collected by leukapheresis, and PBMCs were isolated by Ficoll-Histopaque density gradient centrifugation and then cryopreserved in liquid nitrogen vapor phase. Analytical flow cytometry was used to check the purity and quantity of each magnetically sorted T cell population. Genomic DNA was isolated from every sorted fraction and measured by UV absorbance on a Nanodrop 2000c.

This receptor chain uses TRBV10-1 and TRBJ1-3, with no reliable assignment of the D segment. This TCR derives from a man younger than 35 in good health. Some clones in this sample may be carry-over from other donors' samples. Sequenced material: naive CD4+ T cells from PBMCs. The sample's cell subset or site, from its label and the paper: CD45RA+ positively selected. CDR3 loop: CATRRIEVPSGNTIYF. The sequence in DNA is TGCGCCACCCGGAGGATTGAAGTACCCTCTGGAAACACCATATATTTT.